These T cell receptor beta chains were read from a single sample in a study of blood T cell repertoires in COVID-19. Profiling relied on immunoSEQ multiplex PCR, and the TCRdb table lists in-frame clones only, not all of them. The table shows tens of thousands of clones, with roughly 78% occurring only once. Sequencing was carried out using peripheral blood. These receptors originate from a woman older than 75 with active or convalescent COVID-19. The CDR3 runs from the conserved cysteine through the conserved F or W. A D gene is named only where the DNA matches it firmly. Clone size is stated in some rows and not others, as once, few, many or a class when expanded.

V gene	J gene	clone size	D gene	CDR3 protein	CDR3 DNA
TRBV7-9	TRBJ1-2	few	NA	CASSGGGGDYGYTF	TGTGCCAGCAGCGGAGGCGGGGGAGACTATGGCTACACCTTC
TRBV27	TRBJ1-2	NA	NA	CASRRGGTGYGYTF	TGTGCCAGCAGGAGAGGGGGTACCGGCTATGGCTACACCTTC
TRBV20-1	TRBJ1-1	NA	NA	CSAYHTEAFF	TGCAGTGCCTACCACACTGAAGCTTTCTTT
TRBV11-3	TRBJ2-5	once	NA	CASSLRGTAEETQYF	TGTGCCAGCAGCTTAAGGGGCACAGCCGAGGAGACCCAGTACTTC
TRBV12-3/TRBV12-4	TRBJ1-5	NA	NA	CASRKHSNQPQHF	TGTGCCAGCAGGAAACATAGCAATCAGCCCCAGCATTTT
TRBV5-1	TRBJ1-2	once	TRBD1	CASSLDRGSANYGYTF	TGCGCCAGCAGCCTGGACAGGGGGAGCGCTAACTATGGCTACACCTTC
TRBV30	TRBJ1-5	NA	TRBD1	CAWRGTAKDQPQHF	TGTGCCTGGAGGGGGACAGCCAAAGATCAGCCCCAGCATTTT
TRBV9	TRBJ1-2	NA	NA	CASTYTGDNYGYTF	TGTGCCAGCACCTATACAGGAGACAACTATGGCTACACCTTC
TRBV13	TRBJ1-1	NA	NA	CASSLVYPEAFF	TGTGCCAGCAGCTTGGTCTACCCCGAAGCTTTCTTT
TRBV9	TRBJ1-2	NA	NA	CASSVDRGIRGYTF	TGTGCCAGCAGCGTAGACCGAGGGATTCGTGGCTACACCTTC
TRBV5-1	TRBJ1-2	NA	TRBD1	CASSSGQGGYGYTF	TGCGCCAGCAGCTCCGGACAGGGCGGCTATGGCTACACCTTC
TRBV19	TRBJ2-5	NA	TRBD2	CASRGRDYPDLQETQYF	TGTGCCAGTAGGGGCCGGGACTACCCAGATCTCCAAGAGACCCAGTACTTC
TRBV27	TRBJ1-1	NA	TRBD1	CASRDRGLTEAFF	TGTGCCAGTCGGGACAGGGGTTTGACTGAAGCTTTCTTT
TRBV4-3	TRBJ1-4	NA	NA	CASSQELLGVGGDNEKLFF	TGCGCCAGCAGCCAAGAGCTTTTAGGGGTCGGGGGGGATAATGAAAAACTGTTTTTT
TRBV7-9	TRBJ2-2	NA	NA	CASSLGLQGSNTGELFF	TGTGCCAGCAGCTTAGGTCTACAGGGATCGAACACCGGGGAGCTGTTTTTT
TRBV19	TRBJ2-2	NA	TRBD2	CASSIRTSGSAGELFF	TGTGCCAGTAGTATCCGGACTAGCGGGAGTGCCGGGGAGCTGTTTTTT
TRBV11-2	TRBJ2-7	NA	NA	CASSPSGQGVYEQYF	TGTGCCAGCAGCCCCTCGGGACAAGGCGTTTACGAGCAGTACTTC
TRBV2	TRBJ1-5	NA	NA	CASSSNQPQHF	TGTGCCAGCAGCTCGAATCAGCCCCAGCATTTT
TRBV18	TRBJ2-5	few	NA	CASSPPRLSSGETQYF	TGTGCCAGCTCACCACCCCGTCTGTCCTCCGGAGAGACCCAGTACTTC
TRBV6-6	TRBJ1-5	NA	NA	CASRLTNQPQHF	TGTGCCAGCAGGCTAACGAATCAGCCCCAGCATTTT
TRBV11-2	TRBJ2-2	few	NA	CASSSGQTTLEELFF	TGTGCCAGCAGCTCAGGACAGACCACCCTAGAGGAGCTGTTTTTT
TRBV9	TRBJ2-5	NA	TRBD2	CASSVGLASGGGETQYF	TGTGCCAGCAGCGTTGGGTTGGCTAGCGGGGGTGGGGAGACCCAGTACTTC
TRBV19	TRBJ1-3	NA	NA	CASSIGQVYSGNTIYF	TGTGCCAGTAGTATAGGACAGGTATACTCTGGAAACACCATATATTTT
TRBV4-3	TRBJ2-5	NA	NA	CASSQGSRAQETQYF	TGCGCCAGCAGCCAAGGATCGAGGGCTCAAGAGACCCAGTACTTC
TRBV7-9	TRBJ2-2	NA	NA	CASIPRDRNTGELFF	TGTGCCAGCATTCCGCGGGATAGGAACACCGGGGAGCTGTTTTTT
TRBV5-1	TRBJ2-7	NA	NA	CASSLVPGTTYEQYF	TGCGCCAGCAGCTTGGTGCCGGGGACAACCTACGAGCAGTACTTC
TRBV14	TRBJ2-1	NA	NA	CASSRGGRVYNEQFF	TGTGCCAGCAGCCGGGGAGGCCGAGTTTACAATGAGCAGTTCTTC
TRBV11-1	TRBJ2-7	NA	TRBD2	CASSLVSGRGSHEQYF	TGTGCCAGCAGCTTAGTTAGCGGGAGAGGTTCCCACGAGCAGTACTTC
TRBV24-1	TRBJ2-3	NA	TRBD2	CATSDPIAGSTDTQYF	TGTGCCACCAGTGATCCAATAGCGGGAAGCACAGATACGCAGTATTTT
TRBV19	TRBJ2-5	NA	NA	CASGQTGTQYF	TGTGCCAGCGGACAGACTGGGACCCAGTACTTC
TRBV5-8	TRBJ1-4	NA	NA	CASSLWQGREKLFF	TGTGCCAGCAGCTTGTGGCAGGGTCGAGAAAAACTGTTTTTT